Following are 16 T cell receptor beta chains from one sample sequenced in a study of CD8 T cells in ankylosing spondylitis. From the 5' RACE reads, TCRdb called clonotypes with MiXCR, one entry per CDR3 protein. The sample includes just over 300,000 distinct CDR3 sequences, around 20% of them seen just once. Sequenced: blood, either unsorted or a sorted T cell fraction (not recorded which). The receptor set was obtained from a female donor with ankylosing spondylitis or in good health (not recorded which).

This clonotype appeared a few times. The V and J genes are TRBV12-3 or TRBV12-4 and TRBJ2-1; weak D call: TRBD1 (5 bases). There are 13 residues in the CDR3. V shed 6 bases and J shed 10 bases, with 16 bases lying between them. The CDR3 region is CASRPGPPGEQFF. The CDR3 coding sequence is TGTGCCAGCAGACCCGGACCCCCAGGGGAGCAGTTCTTC.

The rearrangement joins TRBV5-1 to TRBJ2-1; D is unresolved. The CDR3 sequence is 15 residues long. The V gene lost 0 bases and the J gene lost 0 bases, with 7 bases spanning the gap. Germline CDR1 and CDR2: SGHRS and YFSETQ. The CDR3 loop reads CASSLERNSYNEQFF. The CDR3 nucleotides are TGCGCCAGCAGCTTGGAACGGAACTCCTACAATGAGCAGTTCTTC.

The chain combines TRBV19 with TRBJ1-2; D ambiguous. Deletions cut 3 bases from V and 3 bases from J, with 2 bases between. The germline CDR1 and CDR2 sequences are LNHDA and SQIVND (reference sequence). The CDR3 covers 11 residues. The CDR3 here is CASSIDYGYTF. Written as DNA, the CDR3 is TGTGCCAGTAGTATTGACTATGGCTACACCTTC.

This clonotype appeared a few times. The CDR3 sequence is CASSLDGTGSVYNEQFF. The CDR3 nucleotides read TGTGCCAGCAGCTTGGATGGGACGGGGAGTGTATACAATGAGCAGTTCTTC. This chain connects TRBV5-4 to TRBJ2-1; D is tentatively TRBD1 or TRBD2 (5 bases each). Trimming cost V 0 bases and J 4 bases, with 17 bases left between them. This CDR3 contains 17 residues. Per the germline V gene, CDR1 is SGHNT and CDR2 is YYREEE (reference sequence).

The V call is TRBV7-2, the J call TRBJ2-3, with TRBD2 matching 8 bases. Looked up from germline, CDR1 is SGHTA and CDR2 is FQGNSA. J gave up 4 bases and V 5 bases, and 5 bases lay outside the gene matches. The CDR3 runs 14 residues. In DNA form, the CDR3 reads TGTGCCAGCAGCCTCACTAGCGGCGCAGATACGCAGTATTTT. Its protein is CASSLTSGADTQYF.

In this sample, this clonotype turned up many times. CDR3: CSASGGRAYEQYF. The CDR3 DNA reads as TGCAGTGCTAGTGGCGGGAGGGCCTACGAGCAGTACTTC. The V call is TRBV20-1, the J call TRBJ2-7; the match to TRBD2 covers 9 bases. V was clipped by 3 bases and J by 2 bases; unmatched bases: 2. The CDR3 extends over 13 amino acids. CDR1 DFQATT and CDR2 SNEGSKA come from the germline V gene (reference sequence).

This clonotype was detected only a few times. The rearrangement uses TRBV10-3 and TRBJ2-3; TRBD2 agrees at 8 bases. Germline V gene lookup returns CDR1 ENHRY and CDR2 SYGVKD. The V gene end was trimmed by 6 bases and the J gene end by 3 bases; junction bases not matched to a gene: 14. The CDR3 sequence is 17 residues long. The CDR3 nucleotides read TGTGCCATCAGCGGGGTTGGAACGGGAGGGGAAACAGATACGCAGTATTTT. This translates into CAISGVGTGGETDTQYF.

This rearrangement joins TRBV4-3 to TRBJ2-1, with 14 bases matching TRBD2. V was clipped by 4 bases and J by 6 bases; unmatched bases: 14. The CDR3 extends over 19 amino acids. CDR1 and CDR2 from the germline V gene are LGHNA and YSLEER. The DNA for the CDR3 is TGCGCCAGCAGCCGACAACTAGGGACTAGCGGGAGAGCGGGCAATGAGCAGTTCTTC. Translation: CASSRQLGTSGRAGNEQFF.

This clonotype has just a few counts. The CDR3 is CASSEAALLPWNEQFF. As DNA, the CDR3 is TGTGCCAGCAGTGAAGCGGCCCTACTACCGTGGAATGAGCAGTTCTTC. J is TRBJ2-1 and V is TRBV2; no clear D. This CDR3 region has 16 residues. CDR1 SNHLY and CDR2 FYNNEI come from the germline V gene. Between the trimmed V and J ends, which lost 0 bases and 7 bases, there was a span of 16 bases.

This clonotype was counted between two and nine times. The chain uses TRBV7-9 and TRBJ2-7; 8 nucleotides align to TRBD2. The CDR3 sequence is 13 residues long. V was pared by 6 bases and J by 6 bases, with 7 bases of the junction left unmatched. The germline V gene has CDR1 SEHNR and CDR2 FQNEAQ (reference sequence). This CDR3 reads CASSYSGTPEQYF. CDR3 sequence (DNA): TGTGCCAGCAGTTATAGCGGGACCCCCGAGCAGTACTTC.

For the CDR3, the DNA is TGTGCCAGCAGTCCTATATTACAGGGGCGGTCCTACAATGAGCAGTTCTTC. It is translated as CASSPILQGRSYNEQFF. The V and J genes are TRBV27 and TRBJ2-1, with TRBD1 matching 7 bases. The CDR3 covers 17 residues. The V and J ends lost 5 bases and 1 base, in that order; junction bases with no gene match: 11. The germline V gene encodes CDR1 MNHEY and CDR2 SMNVEV (reference sequence).

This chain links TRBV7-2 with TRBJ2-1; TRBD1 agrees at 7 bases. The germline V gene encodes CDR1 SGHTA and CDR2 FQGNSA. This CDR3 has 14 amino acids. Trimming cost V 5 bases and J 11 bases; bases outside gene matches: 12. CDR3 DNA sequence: TGTGCCAGCAGCCTTGGACGGTCCAGGGGGAAGCAGTTCTTC. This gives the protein CASSLGRSRGKQFF.

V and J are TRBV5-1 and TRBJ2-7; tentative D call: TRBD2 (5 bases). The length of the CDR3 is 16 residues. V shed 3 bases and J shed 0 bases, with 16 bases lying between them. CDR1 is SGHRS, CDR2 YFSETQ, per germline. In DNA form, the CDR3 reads TGCGCCAGCAGCTCCCTGGGGAGCACCAGCTCCTACGAGCAGTACTTC. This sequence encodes CASSSLGSTSSYEQYF. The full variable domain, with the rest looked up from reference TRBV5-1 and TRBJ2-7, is KAGVTQTPRYLIKTRGQQVTLSCSPISGHRSVSWYQQTPGQGLQFLFEYFSETQRNKGNFPGRFSGRQFSNSRSEMNVSTLELGDSALYLCASSSLGSTSSYEQYFGPGTRLTVT.

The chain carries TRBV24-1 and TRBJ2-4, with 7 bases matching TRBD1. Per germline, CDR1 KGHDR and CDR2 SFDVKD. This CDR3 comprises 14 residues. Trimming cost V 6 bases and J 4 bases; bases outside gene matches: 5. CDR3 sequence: CATSPGTDKNIQYF. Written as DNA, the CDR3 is TGTGCCACCAGTCCCGGGACAGATAAAAACATTCAGTACTTC.

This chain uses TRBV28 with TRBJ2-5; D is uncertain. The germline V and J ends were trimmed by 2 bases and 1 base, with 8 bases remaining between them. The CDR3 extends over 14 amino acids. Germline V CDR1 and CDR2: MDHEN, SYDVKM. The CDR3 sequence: CASSLQAVQETQYF. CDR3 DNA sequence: TGTGCCAGCAGTTTACAGGCGGTCCAAGAGACCCAGTACTTC. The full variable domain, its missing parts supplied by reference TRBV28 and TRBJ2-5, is DVKVTQSSRYLVKRTGEKVFLECVQDMDHENMFWYRQDPGLGLRLIYFSYDVKMKEKGDIPEGYSVSREKKERFSLILESASTNQTSMYLCASSLQAVQETQYFGPGTRLLVL.

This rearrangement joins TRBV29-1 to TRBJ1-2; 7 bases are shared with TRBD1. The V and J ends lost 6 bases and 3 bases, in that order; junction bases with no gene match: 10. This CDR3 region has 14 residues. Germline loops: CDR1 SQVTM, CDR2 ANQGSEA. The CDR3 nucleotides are TGCAGCGTCGACCGACAGGGATCAGACTATGGCTACACCTTC. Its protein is CSVDRQGSDYGYTF.